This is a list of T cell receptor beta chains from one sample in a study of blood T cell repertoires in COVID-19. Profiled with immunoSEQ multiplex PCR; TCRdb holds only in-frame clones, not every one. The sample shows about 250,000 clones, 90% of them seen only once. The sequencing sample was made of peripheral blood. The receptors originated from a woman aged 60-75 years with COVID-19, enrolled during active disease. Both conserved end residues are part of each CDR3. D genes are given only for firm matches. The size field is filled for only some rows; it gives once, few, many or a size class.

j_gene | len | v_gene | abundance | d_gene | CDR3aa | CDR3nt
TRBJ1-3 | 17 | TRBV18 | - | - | CASSPSAQNFAANTIYF | TGTGCCAGCTCACCATCTGCACAGAATTTTGCCGCTAACACCATATATTTT
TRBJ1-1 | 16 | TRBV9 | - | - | CASSVGGGRADTEAFF | TGTGCCAGCAGCGTAGGAGGTGGCAGGGCGGACACTGAAGCTTTCTTT
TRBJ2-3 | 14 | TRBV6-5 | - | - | CASSYSNRADTQYF | TGTGCCAGCAGTTACTCGAACAGGGCAGATACGCAGTATTTT
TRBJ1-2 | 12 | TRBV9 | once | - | CASSALSYGYTF | TGTGCCAGCAGCGCCCTTAGCTATGGCTACACCTTC
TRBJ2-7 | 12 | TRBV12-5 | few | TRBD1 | CASGRTGDEQYF | TGTGCTAGTGGTCGGACAGGGGATGAGCAGTACTTC
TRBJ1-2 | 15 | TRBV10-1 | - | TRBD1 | CASSFRDRDPYGYTF | TGCGCCAGCAGCTTCCGGGACAGAGACCCCTATGGCTACACCTTC
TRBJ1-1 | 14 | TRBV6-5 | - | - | CASRRVWSDTEAFF | TGTGCCAGCAGGAGGGTATGGTCGGACACTGAAGCTTTCTTT
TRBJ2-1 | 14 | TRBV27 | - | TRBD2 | CASSLGTSGGEQFF | TGTGCCAGCAGTTTAGGGACTAGCGGGGGTGAGCAGTTCTTC
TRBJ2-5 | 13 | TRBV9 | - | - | CASSVRARETQYF | TGTGCCAGCAGCGTCCGCGCGCGCGAGACCCAGTACTTC
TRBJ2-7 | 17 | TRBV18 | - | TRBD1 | CASSPGSPWDRVYEQYF | TGTGCCAGCTCACCAGGGTCCCCCTGGGACAGGGTCTACGAGCAGTACTTC
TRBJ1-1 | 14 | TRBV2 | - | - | CASSPGQMNTEAFF | TGTGCCAGCAGTCCGGGACAAATGAACACTGAAGCTTTCTTT
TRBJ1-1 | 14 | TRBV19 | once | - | CASILSMTNTEAFF | TGTGCCAGTATCCTTTCGATGACAAACACTGAAGCTTTCTTT
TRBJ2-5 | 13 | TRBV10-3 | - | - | CATALGAQETQYF | TGTGCCACCGCCTTGGGGGCCCAAGAGACCCAGTACTTC
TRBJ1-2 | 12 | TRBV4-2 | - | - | CASSPSGYGYTF | TGTGCCAGCAGCCCATCGGGCTATGGCTACACCTTC
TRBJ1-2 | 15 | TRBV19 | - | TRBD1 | CASSIGQGARNGYTF | TGTGCCAGTAGTATCGGACAGGGGGCTCGGAATGGCTACACCTTC
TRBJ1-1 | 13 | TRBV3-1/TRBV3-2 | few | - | CASSQTANTEAFF | TGTGCCAGCAGCCAGACAGCGAACACTGAAGCTTTCTTT
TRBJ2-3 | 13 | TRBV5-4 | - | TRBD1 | CASRGQNTDTQYF | TGTGCCAGCAGGGGACAGAACACAGATACGCAGTATTTT
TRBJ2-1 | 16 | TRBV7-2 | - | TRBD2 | CASSPPGLVFSHEQFF | TGTGCCAGCAGCCCTCCGGGACTAGTATTTTCCCATGAGCAGTTCTTC
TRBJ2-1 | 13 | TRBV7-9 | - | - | CASSSRTTNEQFF | TGTGCCAGCAGCTCCAGGACTACCAATGAGCAGTTCTTC
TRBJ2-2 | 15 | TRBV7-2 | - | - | CASSLGAGGTGELFF | TGTGCCAGCAGCCTAGGGGCAGGAGGGACCGGGGAGCTGTTTTTT
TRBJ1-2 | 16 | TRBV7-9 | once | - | CASRADDRSGFNGYTF | TGTGCCAGCAGAGCCGACGACAGGTCTGGATTCAATGGCTACACCTTC
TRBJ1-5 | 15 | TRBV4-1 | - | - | CASRETGGGNQPQHF | TGCGCCAGCAGAGAAACGGGAGGCGGCAATCAGCCCCAGCATTTT
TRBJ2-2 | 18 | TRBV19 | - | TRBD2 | CASSNPGLAETRHGELFF | TGTGCCAGTAGTAACCCGGGACTAGCGGAAACCCGTCACGGGGAGCTGTTTTTT
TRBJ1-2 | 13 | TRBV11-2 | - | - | CASSPQGNYGYTF | TGTGCCAGCAGCCCACAGGGTAACTATGGCTACACCTTC
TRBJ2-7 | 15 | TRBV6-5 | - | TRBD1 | CASSLVQTGSYEQYF | TGTGCCAGCAGCCTAGTTCAGACAGGGTCCTACGAGCAGTACTTC
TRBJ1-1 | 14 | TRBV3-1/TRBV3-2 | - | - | CASSHDSPGTEAFF | TGTGCCAGCAGCCATGACTCTCCGGGCACTGAAGCTTTCTTT
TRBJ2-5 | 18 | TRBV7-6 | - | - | CASSLPAVGGRFQETQYF | TGTGCCAGCAGCCTACCGGCCGTGGGGGGGCGCTTCCAAGAGACCCAGTACTTC
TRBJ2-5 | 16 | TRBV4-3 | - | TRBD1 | CASSQDPGQNQETQYF | TGCGCCAGCAGCCAAGACCCGGGACAGAACCAAGAGACCCAGTACTTC
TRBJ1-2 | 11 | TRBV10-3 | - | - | CAISRNYGYTF | TGTGCCATCAGCCGGAACTATGGCTACACCTTC
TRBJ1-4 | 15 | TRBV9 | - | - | CASSVVPGTNEKLFF | TGTGCCAGCAGCGTAGTTCCGGGTACTAATGAAAAACTGTTTTTT
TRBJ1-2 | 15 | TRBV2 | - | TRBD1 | CASSEDRGRVYGYTF | TGTGCCAGCAGTGAGGACAGGGGACGGGTCTATGGCTACACCTTC
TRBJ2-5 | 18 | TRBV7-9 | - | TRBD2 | CASSPLAGGWKLQETQYF | TGTGCCAGCAGCCCCTTAGCGGGGGGGTGGAAACTCCAAGAGACCCAGTACTTC
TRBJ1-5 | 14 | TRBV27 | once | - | CASSLQGRRQPQHF | TGTGCCAGCAGTTTACAGGGAAGGCGTCAGCCCCAGCATTTT
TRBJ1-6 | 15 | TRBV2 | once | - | CASLSRRAGDSPLHF | TGTGCCAGCCTGAGTCGGAGGGCTGGGGATTCACCCCTCCACTTT
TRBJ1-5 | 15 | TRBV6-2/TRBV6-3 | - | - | CASSYSGGRNQPQHF | TGTGCCAGCAGTTACTCGGGGGGGAGGAATCAGCCCCAGCATTTT
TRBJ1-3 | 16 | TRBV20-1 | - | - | CSASFRGSSSGNTIYF | TGCAGTGCCAGTTTTAGGGGCTCCAGCTCTGGAAACACCATATATTTT
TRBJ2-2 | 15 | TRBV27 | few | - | CASSLGQGTTGELFF | TGTGCCAGCAGTTTAGGGCAGGGTACGACCGGGGAGCTGTTTTTT
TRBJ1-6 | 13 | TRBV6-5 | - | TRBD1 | CASGDSLSTPLHF | TGTGCCAGCGGGGACAGCTTGTCCACACCCCTCCACTTT
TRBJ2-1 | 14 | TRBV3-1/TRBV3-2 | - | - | CATLGAGPYNEQFF | TGTGCCACCCTTGGGGCCGGGCCCTACAATGAGCAGTTCTTC
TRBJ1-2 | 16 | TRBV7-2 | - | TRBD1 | CASSLAPTGGSDGYTF | TGTGCCAGCAGCTTAGCTCCAACAGGGGGCAGTGATGGCTACACCTTC
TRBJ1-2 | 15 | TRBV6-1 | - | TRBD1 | CASSEGDSSYYGYTF | TGTGCCAGCAGTGAAGGGGACAGCTCCTACTATGGCTACACCTTC
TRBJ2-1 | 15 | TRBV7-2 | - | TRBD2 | CASSFSRGLDGEQFF | TGTGCCAGCAGCTTTTCCCGTGGACTAGATGGTGAGCAGTTCTTC
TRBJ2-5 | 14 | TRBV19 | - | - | CASSIGHYQETQYF | TGTGCCAGTAGTATAGGACACTACCAAGAGACCCAGTACTTC
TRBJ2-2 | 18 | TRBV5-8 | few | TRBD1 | CASSRAYSGQGSTGELFF | TGTGCCAGCAGCCGAGCTTATTCGGGACAGGGAAGCACCGGGGAGCTGTTTTTT
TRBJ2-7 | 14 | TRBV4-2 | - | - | CASSQAPGRYEQYF | TGTGCCAGCAGCCAAGCTCCAGGGCGCTACGAGCAGTACTTC
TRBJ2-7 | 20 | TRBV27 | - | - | CASSLRYPLPGTQYSYEQYF | TGTGCCAGCAGTTTACGATACCCTCTACCCGGGACACAATACTCCTACGAGCAGTACTTC
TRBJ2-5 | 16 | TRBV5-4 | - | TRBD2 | CASSRSSGGAKETQYF | TGTGCCAGCAGCAGATCTAGCGGGGGGGCGAAAGAGACCCAGTACTTC
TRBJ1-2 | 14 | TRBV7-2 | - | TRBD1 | CASSSGQGIYGYTF | TGTGCCAGCAGCTCGGGACAGGGGATCTATGGCTACACCTTC
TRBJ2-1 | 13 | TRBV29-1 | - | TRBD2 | CSAGSGGHTEQFF | TGCAGCGCTGGTAGCGGGGGCCACACGGAGCAGTTCTTC
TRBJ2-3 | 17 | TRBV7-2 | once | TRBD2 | CASSLVGTSGSTDTQYF | TGTGCCAGCAGCTTAGTAGGGACTAGCGGGAGCACAGATACGCAGTATTTT
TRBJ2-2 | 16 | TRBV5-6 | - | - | CASSPGGGTNTGELFF | TGTGCCAGCAGCCCCGGCGGGGGCACCAACACCGGGGAGCTGTTTTTT
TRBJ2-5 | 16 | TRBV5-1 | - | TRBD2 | CASSRGGAGALETQYF | TGCGCCAGCAGCCGGGGGGGTGCAGGGGCATTGGAGACCCAGTACTTC
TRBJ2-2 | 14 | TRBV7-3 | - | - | CASSLKRSTGELFF | TGTGCCAGCAGCTTAAAACGGTCCACCGGGGAGCTGTTTTTT
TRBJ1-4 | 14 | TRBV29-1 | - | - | CSVPSGTPITKLFF | TGCAGCGTGCCCTCCGGGACACCGATTACGAAACTGTTTTTT
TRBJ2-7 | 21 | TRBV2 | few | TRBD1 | CASGLPSWLSTDRDSTYEQYF | TGTGCCAGCGGCCTACCTTCTTGGCTTTCGACGGACCGGGACAGTACCTACGAGCAGTACTTC
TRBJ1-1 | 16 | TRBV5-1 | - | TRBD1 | CASRHDRVGSGTEAFF | TGCGCCAGCAGACACGACAGGGTAGGGAGTGGCACTGAAGCTTTCTTT
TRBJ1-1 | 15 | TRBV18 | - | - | CASSPQGQRNTEAFF | TGTGCCAGCTCACCTCAAGGACAGCGGAACACTGAAGCTTTCTTT
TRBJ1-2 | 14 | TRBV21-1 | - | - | CASSNSTSNYGYTF | TGTGCCAGCAGCAACTCGACAAGTAACTATGGCTACACCTTC
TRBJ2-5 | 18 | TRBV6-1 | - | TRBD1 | CASSEALRTGPLRETQYF | TGTGCCAGCAGTGAAGCGCTTCGGACAGGGCCCCTTAGAGAGACCCAGTACTTC